This is a list of T cell receptor beta chains from one sample in a study of shared T cell receptors in the human thymus. Profiled with immunoSEQ multiplex PCR; TCRdb holds only in-frame clones, not every one. The repertoire holds 550,000 to 800,000 clones, 80% to 90% seen once, with more than 0.008% in the top ten. These data also formed part of another study, on human thymus T cells.

Sequencing was done on a sample of thymocytes. The receptors derive from a girl under three years old with a congenital heart defect. Both conserved end residues are part of each CDR3. Each record gives: J gene, clone size, V gene, D gene, CDR3 DNA, CDR3 protein. A D gene is named only where the DNA matches it firmly. Expanded clones get a size class; other rows say once, few or many, or leave the size out.

TRBJ1-2,-,TRBV6-4,-,TGTGCCAGCAGTGACTCACCGGGAGCAGTACATGGCTACACCTTC,CASSDSPGAVHGYTF
TRBJ2-7,-,TRBV27,-,TGTGCCAGCAGTCCCGATCTAGGTGGGGAGCAGTACTTC,CASSPDLGGEQYF
TRBJ1-2,-,TRBV19,-,TGTGCCAGTAAGTCCCGGACACCGTGGCATGGCTACACCTTC,CASKSRTPWHGYTF
TRBJ2-7,-,TRBV25-1,TRBD2,TGTGCCAGCAGTGAATTGCGGGGGGCGGTTGGCGAGCAGTACTTC,CASSELRGAVGEQYF
TRBJ2-1,-,TRBV27,TRBD1,TGTGCCAGCAGCTTACCGGGACAGGGGGGGAATGAGCAGTTCTTC,CASSLPGQGGNEQFF
TRBJ1-3,-,TRBV10-3,-,TGTGCCACTCGAGGGTCCTCTGGAAACACCATATATTTT,CATRGSSGNTIYF
TRBJ2-5,-,TRBV6-1,-,TGTGCCAGCAGTGAAGCAGGGGGAGCCCACCAAGAGACCCAGTACTTC,CASSEAGGAHQETQYF
TRBJ2-1,-,TRBV7-7,TRBD2,TGTGCCAGCAGCTTAGTGCCGGGGGGGCCCAATGAGCAGTTCTTC,CASSLVPGGPNEQFF
TRBJ1-6,-,TRBV5-5,-,TGTGCCAGCAGCACCGCAACAGGGTTCCAGGGGCACCAACCCCTCCACTTT,CASSTATGFQGHQPLHF
TRBJ2-7,-,TRBV7-9,-,TGTGCCAGCATGAAAACTACAGGATCACCGCTTGGTGACTTTTACGAGCAGTACTTC,CASMKTTGSPLGDFYEQYF
TRBJ1-6,-,TRBV5-5,-,TGTGCCAGCAGCTTCGAGGGCGTTAATTCACCCCTCCACTTT,CASSFEGVNSPLHF
TRBJ1-3,-,TRBV5-4,TRBD1,TGTGCCAGCACCCTACAGGGGGCTTCTGGAAACACCATATATTTT,CASTLQGASGNTIYF
TRBJ1-1,-,TRBV20-1,-,TGCAGTGCTAGAGCCAGCACTGAAGCTTTCTTT,CSARASTEAFF
TRBJ2-6,-,TRBV5-1,TRBD2,TGCGCCAGCACGACAGATTCAGGGCGGGAGGTTGGGGCCAACGTCCTGACTTTC,CASTTDSGREVGANVLTF
TRBJ2-1,-,TRBV11-1,-,TGTGCCAGCAGCCCCTGGGGGGGGGCGTACAATGAGCAGTTCTTC,CASSPWGGAYNEQFF
TRBJ2-1,-,TRBV4-3,TRBD2,TGCGCCAGCAGCCAGGGGACTAGCTGGGCAGACTTGAATGAGCAGTTCTTC,CASSQGTSWADLNEQFF
TRBJ2-2,-,TRBV7-7,-,TGTGCTAGCTCTACAGGGAACACCGGGGAGCTGTTTTTT,CASSTGNTGELFF
TRBJ2-1,-,TRBV27,TRBD1,TGTGCCAGCACCCCGGCAGGGGGCCGCGGTGAGCAGTTCTTC,CASTPAGGRGEQFF
TRBJ1-1,-,TRBV7-2,TRBD1,TGTGCCAGCAGCCTGATTAAGACAGGGGGGGAAGCTTTCTTT,CASSLIKTGGEAFF
TRBJ1-2,-,TRBV9,-,TGTGCCAGCAGCGTCGGCGGCGGGAGTCATGGCTACACCTTC,CASSVGGGSHGYTF
TRBJ1-2,-,TRBV11-2,-,TGTGCCAGCAGCGCCTTGGGTGCGGGAGGAGGGGGCTACACCTTC,CASSALGAGGGGYTF
TRBJ2-7,once,TRBV4-3,-,TGCGCCAGCAGCCGCCTAAAAAACTTGTGCTGCGAGCAGTACTTC,CASSRLKNLCCEQYF
TRBJ1-1,-,TRBV6-5,TRBD1,TGTGCCAGCAGTTACTCGGACAGGGCGGGCACTGAAGCTTTCTTT,CASSYSDRAGTEAFF
TRBJ2-1,-,TRBV14,TRBD1,TGTGCCAGCAGCCAAGAGAGGGACAGGCCGGGTAATGAGCAGTTCTTC,CASSQERDRPGNEQFF
TRBJ2-7,-,TRBV19,-,TGTGCCAGTAGGAAGCCTTCTTCCTACGAGCAGTACTTC,CASRKPSSYEQYF
TRBJ1-3,-,TRBV5-1,TRBD1,TGCGCCAGCAGTGGAGACAGGGATCGAGGAAACACCATATATTTT,CASSGDRDRGNTIYF
TRBJ1-1,-,TRBV19,TRBD1,TGTGCCAGTAGTCCTACGGGACAGGGACTAGTTAACACTGAAGCTTTCTTT,CASSPTGQGLVNTEAFF
TRBJ1-5,-,TRBV7-8,-,TGTGCCAGCAGCTTAGCCCGCGGGCGGCCCAATTATAGCAATCAGCCCCAGCATTTT,CASSLARGRPNYSNQPQHF
TRBJ1-2,once,TRBV4-1,TRBD1,TGCGCCAGCAGCCACCCCTGGCCAGGGGGTAGGGGCTACACCTTC,CASSHPWPGGRGYTF
TRBJ2-2,-,TRBV9,TRBD2,TGTGCCAGCAGCCCCGGGAGGGGCCCGAACACCGGGGAGCTGTTTTTT,CASSPGRGPNTGELFF
TRBJ1-2,-,TRBV19,-,TGTGCCAGCCGAAAACAGGCCTCTAACTATGGCTACACCTTC,CASRKQASNYGYTF
TRBJ2-3,-,TRBV27,TRBD1,TGTGCCAGCAGTTCCACGCCCGGGACAGAAAGCACAGATACGCAGTATTTT,CASSSTPGTESTDTQYF
TRBJ2-1,-,TRBV2,TRBD2,TGTGCCAGCAGTGGTCCTAGCGGGGGGGCCACTCCCCGGAAGAATGAGCAGTTCTTC,CASSGPSGGATPRKNEQFF
TRBJ1-4,-,TRBV5-1,TRBD1,TGCGCCAGCAGCCTGACAGGGGGCATTCGAGGTACTAATGAAAAACTGTTTTTT,CASSLTGGIRGTNEKLFF
TRBJ2-7,-,TRBV6-1,TRBD1,TGTGCCAGCATGCGGGACAGGGACTACGAGCAGTACTTC,CASMRDRDYEQYF
TRBJ1-2,-,TRBV6-5,TRBD1,TGTGCCACGACCCAGGGGGGCGACTATGGCTACACCTTC,CATTQGGDYGYTF
TRBJ1-1,-,TRBV19,-,TGTGCCACCATAGCGGGAGGGGACCAGGGAGCTTTCTTT,CATIAGGDQGAFF
TRBJ1-5,-,TRBV19,TRBD1,TGTGCCAGTAGCAACCGAGGGACAGGGAGGGTTCAGCCCCAGCATTTT,CASSNRGTGRVQPQHF
TRBJ2-2,-,TRBV5-1,TRBD2,TGCGCCAGCAGCTCTGCCACCGGGACTAGCGGGGGGGCGAACACCGGGGAGCTGTTTTTT,CASSSATGTSGGANTGELFF
TRBJ1-1,-,TRBV27,-,TGTGCCAGCAGCCTGACAGGGAACACTGAAGCTTTCTTT,CASSLTGNTEAFF
TRBJ2-5,-,TRBV4-2,TRBD2,TGTGCCAGCAGCCCGAAGCGGGTAGCGGGCCTAAGTGGGCAAGAGACCCAGTACTTC,CASSPKRVAGLSGQETQYF
TRBJ2-2,-,TRBV5-5,TRBD1,TGTGCCAGCAGCTTGGTTAGGGAAGGGGGCGGCGGGGAGCTGTTTTTT,CASSLVREGGGGELFF
TRBJ2-7,-,TRBV10-1,TRBD2,TGCGCCAGCAGCCACAATAGCGGGGGGGATTCCTACGAGCAGTACTTC,CASSHNSGGDSYEQYF
TRBJ2-7,-,TRBV4-1,TRBD2,TGCGCCAGCAGACGAAGCGGGGGACAAAGCTACGAGCAGTACTTC,CASRRSGGQSYEQYF
TRBJ2-5,-,TRBV28,TRBD2,TGTGCCACGAGCTCGAAGGGACTAGCGGGGAGAGAGACCCAGTACTTC,CATSSKGLAGRETQYF
TRBJ1-4,-,TRBV6-1,TRBD1,TGTGCCAGCAGCCCTCAGGGGGCAACTAATGAAAAACTGTTTTTT,CASSPQGATNEKLFF
TRBJ2-3,-,TRBV19,-,TGTGCCAGTATCCCACAGGGCGCTAGCACAGATACGCAGTATTTT,CASIPQGASTDTQYF
TRBJ2-7,-,TRBV4-3,-,TGCGCCAGCAGCCAAGATTTTGGCGGCAGGGGTCTATATACTACCTACGAGCAGTACTTC,CASSQDFGGRGLYTTYEQYF
TRBJ2-5,-,TRBV6-1,TRBD1,TGTGCCAGCAGTGAAGGACAGGGTGGGATGGAGACCCAGTACTTC,CASSEGQGGMETQYF
TRBJ1-5,-,TRBV19,-,TGTGCCAGTAGGGAGGCAGGGGAGAGCAATCAGCCCCAGCATTTT,CASREAGESNQPQHF
TRBJ1-6,-,TRBV7-9,TRBD1,TGTGCCAGCAGCATTAACAGGGGTGGTAATAATTCACCCCTCCACTTT,CASSINRGGNNSPLHF
TRBJ1-2,-,TRBV9,-,TGTGCCAGCAGCGTAAGTGTCCACCCCCAGGGCTACACCTTC,CASSVSVHPQGYTF
TRBJ1-5,-,TRBV6-1,-,TGTGCCAGCAGTGGCCGCACAGGAGAAAGCAATCAGCCCCAGCATTTT,CASSGRTGESNQPQHF